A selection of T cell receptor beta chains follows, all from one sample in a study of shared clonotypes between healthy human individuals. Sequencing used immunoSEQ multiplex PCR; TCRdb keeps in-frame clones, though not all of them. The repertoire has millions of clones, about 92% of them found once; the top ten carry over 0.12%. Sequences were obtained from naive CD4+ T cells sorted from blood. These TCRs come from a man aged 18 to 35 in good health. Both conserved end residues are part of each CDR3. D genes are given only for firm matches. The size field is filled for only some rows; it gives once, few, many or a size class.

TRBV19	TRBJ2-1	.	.	CASSVSGVSNEQFF	TGTGCCAGTAGTGTCTCCGGGGTTTCGAATGAGCAGTTCTTC
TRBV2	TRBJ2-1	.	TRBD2	CASRAGLAGVNEQFF	TGTGCCAGCAGGGCGGGACTAGCGGGAGTTAATGAGCAGTTCTTC
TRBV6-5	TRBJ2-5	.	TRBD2	CASRSSGGLQETQYF	TGTGCCAGCAGATCTAGCGGGGGCCTCCAAGAGACCCAGTACTTC
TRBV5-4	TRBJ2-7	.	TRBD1	CASSYYTGVASYEQYF	TGTGCCAGCAGTTATTATACAGGGGTGGCGTCCTACGAGCAGTACTTC
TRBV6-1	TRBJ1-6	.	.	CAGEGGSYNSPLHF	TGTGCCGGGGAGGGGGGCTCCTATAATTCACCCCTCCACTTT
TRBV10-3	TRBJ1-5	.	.	CAISESPGSNQPQHF	TGTGCCATCAGTGAGTCCCCAGGGAGCAATCAGCCCCAGCATTTT
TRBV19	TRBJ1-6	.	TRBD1	CAAQDRESSPLHF	TGTGCCGCGCAGGACAGGGAGTCTTCACCCCTCCACTTT
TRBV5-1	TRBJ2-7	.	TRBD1	CASSALQGSEQYF	TGCGCCAGCAGCGCCCTACAGGGGAGCGAGCAGTACTTC
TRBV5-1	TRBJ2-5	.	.	CASSLVGTEETQYF	TGCGCCAGCAGCTTGGTAGGGACGGAGGAGACCCAGTACTTC
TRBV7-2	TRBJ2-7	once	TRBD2	CASSGQLAGWSSYEQYF	TGTGCCAGCAGCGGACAACTAGCGGGTTGGAGCTCCTACGAGCAGTACTTC
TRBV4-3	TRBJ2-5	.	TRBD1	CASSPLLDRGQETQYF	TGCGCCAGCAGCCCGCTCTTGGACAGGGGCCAAGAGACCCAGTACTTC
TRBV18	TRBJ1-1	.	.	CASSPQQGNTEAFF	TGTGCCAGCTCACCACAACAGGGGAACACTGAAGCTTTCTTT
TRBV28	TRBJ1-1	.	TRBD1	CASVSQGALGTEAFF	TGTGCCAGCGTATCCCAGGGGGCGCTGGGAACTGAAGCTTTCTTT
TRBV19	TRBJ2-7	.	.	CASSIGRAYEQYF	TGTGCCAGTAGTATCGGCAGAGCCTACGAGCAGTACTTC
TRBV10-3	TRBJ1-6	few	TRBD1	CAISGTGESPLHF	TGTGCCATCAGTGGGACAGGGGAATCACCCCTCCACTTT
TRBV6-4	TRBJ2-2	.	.	CASSQQGTGELFF	TGTGCCAGCAGCCAACAAGGCACCGGGGAGCTGTTTTTT